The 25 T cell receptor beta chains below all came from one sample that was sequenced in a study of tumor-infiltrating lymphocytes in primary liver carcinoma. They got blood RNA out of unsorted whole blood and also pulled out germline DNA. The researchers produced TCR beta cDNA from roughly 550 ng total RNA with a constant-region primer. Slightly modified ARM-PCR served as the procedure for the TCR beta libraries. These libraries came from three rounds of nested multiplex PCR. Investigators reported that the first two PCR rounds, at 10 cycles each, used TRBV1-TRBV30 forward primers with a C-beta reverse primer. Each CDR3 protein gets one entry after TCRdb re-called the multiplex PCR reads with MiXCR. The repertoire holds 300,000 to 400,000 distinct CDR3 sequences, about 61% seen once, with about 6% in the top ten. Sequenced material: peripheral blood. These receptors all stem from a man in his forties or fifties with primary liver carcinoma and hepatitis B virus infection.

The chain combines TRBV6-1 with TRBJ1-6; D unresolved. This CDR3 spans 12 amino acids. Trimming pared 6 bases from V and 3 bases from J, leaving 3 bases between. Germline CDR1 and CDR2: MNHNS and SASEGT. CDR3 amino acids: CASSNYNSPLHF. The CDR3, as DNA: TGTGCCAGCAGCAACTATAATTCACCCCTCCACTTT.

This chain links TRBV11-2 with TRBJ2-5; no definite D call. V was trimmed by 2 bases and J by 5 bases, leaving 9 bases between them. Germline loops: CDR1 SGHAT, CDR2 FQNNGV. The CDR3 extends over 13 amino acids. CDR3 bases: TGTGCCAGCAGCTTAACCAACGGGGAGACCCAGTACTTC. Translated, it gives CASSLTNGETQYF.

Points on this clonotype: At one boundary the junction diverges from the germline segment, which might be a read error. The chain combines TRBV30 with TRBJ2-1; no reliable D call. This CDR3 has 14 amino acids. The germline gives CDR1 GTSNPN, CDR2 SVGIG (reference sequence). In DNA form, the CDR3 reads TGTGCCTGGAGTGTGGGGTCTTACTACAATAAGCAGTTCTTC. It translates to CAWSVGSYYNKQFF.

The CDR3 sequence is CASSSDRVGANVLTF. As DNA, the CDR3 is TGTGCCAGCAGTTCCGACAGGGTCGGGGCCAACGTCCTGACTTTC. The rearrangement links TRBV12-3 or TRBV12-4 to TRBJ2-6, with 7 bases aligning to TRBD1. After removal of 4 bases from V and 4 bases from J, the junction contained 4 bases not matched to a gene. The CDR3 spans 15 residues.

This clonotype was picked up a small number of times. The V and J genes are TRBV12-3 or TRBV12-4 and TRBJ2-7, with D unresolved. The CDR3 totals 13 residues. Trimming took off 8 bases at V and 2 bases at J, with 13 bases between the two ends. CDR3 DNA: TGTGCCAGCTCGGAGAGGCTAACCTACGAGCAGTACTTC. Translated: CASSERLTYEQYF.

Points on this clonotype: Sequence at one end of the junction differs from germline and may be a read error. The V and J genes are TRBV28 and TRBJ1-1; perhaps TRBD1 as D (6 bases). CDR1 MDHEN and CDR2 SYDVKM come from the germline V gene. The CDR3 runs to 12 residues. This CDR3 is CASEQGGTEDFF. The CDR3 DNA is TGTGCCAGCGAACAGGGTGGCACTGAAGATTTCTTT. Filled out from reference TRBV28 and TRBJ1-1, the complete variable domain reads DVKVTQSSRYLVKRTGEKVFLECVQDMDHENMFWYRQDPGLGLRLIYFSYDVKMKEKGDIPEGYSVSREKKERFSLILESASTNQTSMYLCASEQGGTEDFFGQGTRLTVV.

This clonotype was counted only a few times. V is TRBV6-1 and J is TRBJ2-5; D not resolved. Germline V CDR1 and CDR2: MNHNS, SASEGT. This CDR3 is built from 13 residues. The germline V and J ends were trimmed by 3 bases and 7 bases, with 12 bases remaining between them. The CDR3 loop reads CASSDKRDLTQYF. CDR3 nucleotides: TGTGCCAGCAGTGATAAGAGAGACCTGACCCAGTACTTC.

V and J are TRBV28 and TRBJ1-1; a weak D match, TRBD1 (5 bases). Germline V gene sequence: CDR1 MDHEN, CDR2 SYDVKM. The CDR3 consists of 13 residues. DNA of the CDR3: TGTTCCACCGAGGGGATCTCGAACACTGAAGCTTTCTTT. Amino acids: CSTEGISNTEAFF.

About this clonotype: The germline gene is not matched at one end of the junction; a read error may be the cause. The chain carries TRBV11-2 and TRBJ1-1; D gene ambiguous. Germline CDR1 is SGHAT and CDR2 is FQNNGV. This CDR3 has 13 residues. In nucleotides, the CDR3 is TGTGCCAGCAGCTTGGACTTTCAAAGCGAAGCCTTCTTT. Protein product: CASSLDFQSEAFF. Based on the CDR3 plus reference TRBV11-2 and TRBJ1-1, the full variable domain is EAGVAQSPRYKIIEKRQSVAFWCNPISGHATLYWYQQILGQGPKLLIQFQNNGVVDDSQLPKDRFSAERLKGVDSTLKIQPAKLEDSAVYLCASSLDFQSEAFFGQGTRLTVV.

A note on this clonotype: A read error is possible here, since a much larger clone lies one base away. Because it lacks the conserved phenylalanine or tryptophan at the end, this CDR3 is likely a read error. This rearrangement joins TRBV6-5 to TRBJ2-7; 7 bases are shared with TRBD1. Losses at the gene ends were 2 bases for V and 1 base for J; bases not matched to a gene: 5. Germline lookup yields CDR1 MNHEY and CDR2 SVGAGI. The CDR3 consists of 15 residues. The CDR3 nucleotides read TGTGCCAGCAGTTACACCGGGACAGCGTCCTACGAGCAGTACTCC. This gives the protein CASSYTGTASYEQYS.

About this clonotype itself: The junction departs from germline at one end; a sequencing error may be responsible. The CDR3, as DNA: TGTGCCAGCAGCTGGGGCTCGGACCGGGATGACTTC. Translating it yields CASSWGSDRDDF. The V gene is TRBV5-6, the J gene TRBJ2-7; the D call may be TRBD1 or TRBD2 (5 bases each). The germline V gene has CDR1 SGHDT and CDR2 YYEEEE. This CDR3 spans 12 amino acids.

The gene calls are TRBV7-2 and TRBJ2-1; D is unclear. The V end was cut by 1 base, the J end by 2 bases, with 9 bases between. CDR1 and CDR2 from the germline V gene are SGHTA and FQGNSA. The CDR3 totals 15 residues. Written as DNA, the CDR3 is TGTGCCAGCAGCTTAGATCCTGGGACCTACAATGAGCAGTTCTTC. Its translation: CASSLDPGTYNEQFF.

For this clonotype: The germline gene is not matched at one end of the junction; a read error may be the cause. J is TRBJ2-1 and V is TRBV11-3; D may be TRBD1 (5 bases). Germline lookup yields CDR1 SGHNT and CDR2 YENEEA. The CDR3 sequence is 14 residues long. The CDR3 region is CASRLSGFEDEQFF. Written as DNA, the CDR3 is TGTGCCAGCCGCTTATCAGGGTTCGAAGATGAGCAGTTCTTC.

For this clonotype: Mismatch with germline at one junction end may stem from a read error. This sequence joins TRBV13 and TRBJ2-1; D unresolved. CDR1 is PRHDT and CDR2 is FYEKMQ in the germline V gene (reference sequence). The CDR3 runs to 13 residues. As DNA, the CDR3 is TGTGCCAGCACCCCAATAGGGTGGAATGAGCGGTTCTTC. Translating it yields CASTPIGWNERFF.

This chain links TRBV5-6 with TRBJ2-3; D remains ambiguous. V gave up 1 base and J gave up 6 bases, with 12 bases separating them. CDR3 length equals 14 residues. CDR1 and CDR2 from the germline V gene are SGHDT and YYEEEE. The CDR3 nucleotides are TGTGCCAGCAGCTTGTGTATGGTACCCGATACGCAGTATTTT. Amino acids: CASSLCMVPDTQYF.

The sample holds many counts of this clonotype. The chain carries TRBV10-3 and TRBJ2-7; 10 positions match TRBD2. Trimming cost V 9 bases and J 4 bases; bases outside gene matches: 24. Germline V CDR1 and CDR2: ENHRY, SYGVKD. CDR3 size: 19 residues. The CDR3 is CAIKGGEAATAGGQYEQYF. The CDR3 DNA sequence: TGTGCCATTAAAGGAGGGGAGGCGGCCACAGCGGGAGGGCAATACGAGCAGTACTTC.

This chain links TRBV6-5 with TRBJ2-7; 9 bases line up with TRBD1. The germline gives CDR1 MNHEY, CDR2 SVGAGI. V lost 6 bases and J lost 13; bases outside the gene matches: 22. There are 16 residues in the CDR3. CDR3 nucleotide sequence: TGTGCCAGCAGCCGCACCCGAGGACAGGGGTTCTACGGGCAATACTTC. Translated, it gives CASSRTRGQGFYGQYF.

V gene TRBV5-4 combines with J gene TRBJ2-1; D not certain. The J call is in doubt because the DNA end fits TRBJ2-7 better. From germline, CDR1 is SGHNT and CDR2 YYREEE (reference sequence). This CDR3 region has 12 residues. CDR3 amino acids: CASSLRSNEQYF. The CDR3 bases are TGTGCCAGCAGCTTGAGGAGCAATGAGCAGTACTTC.

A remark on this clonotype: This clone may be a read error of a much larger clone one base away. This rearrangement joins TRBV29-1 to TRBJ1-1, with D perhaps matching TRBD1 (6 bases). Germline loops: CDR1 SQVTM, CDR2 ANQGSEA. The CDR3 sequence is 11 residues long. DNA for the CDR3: TGCAGCGCCAGGGGAAACACTGAAGCTCTCTTT. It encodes CSARGNTEALF.

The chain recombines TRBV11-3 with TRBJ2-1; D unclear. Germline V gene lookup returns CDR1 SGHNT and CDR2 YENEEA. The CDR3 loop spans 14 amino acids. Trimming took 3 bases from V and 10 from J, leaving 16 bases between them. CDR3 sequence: CASSFPSARSEQFF. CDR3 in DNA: TGTGCCAGCAGCTTCCCCTCGGCGAGGAGCGAGCAGTTCTTC.

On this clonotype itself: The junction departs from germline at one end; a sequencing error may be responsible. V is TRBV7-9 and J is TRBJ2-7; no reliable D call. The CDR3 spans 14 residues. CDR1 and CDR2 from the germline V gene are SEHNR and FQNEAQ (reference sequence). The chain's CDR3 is CASSSPEMSYERYF. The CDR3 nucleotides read TGTGCCAGCAGCTCCCCAGAAATGTCCTACGAGCGGTACTTC.

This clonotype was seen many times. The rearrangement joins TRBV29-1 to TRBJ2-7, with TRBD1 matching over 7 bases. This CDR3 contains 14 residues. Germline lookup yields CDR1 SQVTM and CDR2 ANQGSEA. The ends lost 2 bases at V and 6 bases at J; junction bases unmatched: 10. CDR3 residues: CSVELTGPRPEQYF. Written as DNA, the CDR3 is TGCAGCGTTGAACTGACAGGGCCAAGGCCCGAGCAGTACTTC.

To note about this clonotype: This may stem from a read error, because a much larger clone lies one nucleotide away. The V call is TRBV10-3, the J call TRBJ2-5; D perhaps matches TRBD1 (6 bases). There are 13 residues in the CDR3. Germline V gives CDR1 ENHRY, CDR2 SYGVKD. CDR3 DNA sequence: TGTGCCATCGGGGCAGGGGCCCAAGAGACCCAGCACTTC. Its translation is CAIGAGAQETQHF.

The CDR3 coding sequence is TGTGCCAGCACCTCTGCCGGGACACATGTTCTTAGGCAGTACTTC. Translating it yields CASTSAGTHVLRQYF. The V call is TRBV11-2, the J call TRBJ2-7; weak D call: TRBD1 (6 bases). V gave up 7 bases and J gave up 9 bases, with 25 bases separating them. The germline V gene encodes CDR1 SGHAT and CDR2 FQNNGV. CDR3 length: 15 amino acids.

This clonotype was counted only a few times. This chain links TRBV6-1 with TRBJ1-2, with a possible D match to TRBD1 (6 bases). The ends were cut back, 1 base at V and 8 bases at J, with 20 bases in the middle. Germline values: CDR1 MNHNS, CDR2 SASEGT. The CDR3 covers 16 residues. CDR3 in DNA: TGTGCCAGCAGTGAAGTTTTCGGGACAAGGGGAGGGGGCTACACCTTC. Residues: CASSEVFGTRGGGYTF.